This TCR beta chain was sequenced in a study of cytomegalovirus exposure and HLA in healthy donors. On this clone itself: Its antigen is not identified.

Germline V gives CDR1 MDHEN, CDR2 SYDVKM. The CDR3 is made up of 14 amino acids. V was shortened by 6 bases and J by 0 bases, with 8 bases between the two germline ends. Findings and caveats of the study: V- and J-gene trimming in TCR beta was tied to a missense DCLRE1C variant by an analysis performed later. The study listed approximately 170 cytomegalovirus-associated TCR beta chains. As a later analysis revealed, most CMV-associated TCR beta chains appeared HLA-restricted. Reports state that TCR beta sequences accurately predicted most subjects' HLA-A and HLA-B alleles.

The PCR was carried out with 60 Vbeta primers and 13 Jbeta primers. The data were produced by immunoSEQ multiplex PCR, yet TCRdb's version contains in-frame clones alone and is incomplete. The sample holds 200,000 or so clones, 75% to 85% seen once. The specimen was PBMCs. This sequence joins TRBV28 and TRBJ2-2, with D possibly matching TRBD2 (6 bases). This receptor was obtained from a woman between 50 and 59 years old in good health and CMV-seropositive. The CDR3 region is CASSGGPNTGELFF. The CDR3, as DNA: TGTGCCAGCAGCGGGGGACCGAACACCGGGGAGCTGTTTTTT.